This passage covers 19 T cell receptor beta chains from one sample sequenced in a study of identical twins (dated by TCRdb to the mid-2010s). The library was made by 5' RACE. For sequencing, an Illumina HiSeq 2000 was employed. The public reads were reprocessed in TCRdb via fastp at Q25 and MiXCR, keeping in-frame beta chains. Every entry covers one CDR3 protein and lists the most common genes and DNA from its rows. The sample yields about 530,000 distinct CDR3 sequences; approximately 20% were counted once. The ten largest clones take up about 0.5% of the sample. A further study also used this sample, focusing on yellow fever vaccine responses in identical twins.

Sequencing used CD4+ T cells sorted from blood. The receptors shown here come from a woman aged 18-30 years in good health.

This clonotype was found a few times. The V call is TRBV6-5, the J call TRBJ2-2; no clear D. There are 15 residues in the CDR3. Trimming took 2 bases from V and 6 from J, leaving 13 bases between them. Per the germline V gene, CDR1 is MNHEY and CDR2 is SVGAGI. CDR3 amino acids: CASSYQSSVSGELFF. CDR3 nucleotide sequence: TGTGCCAGCAGTTACCAGTCTAGTGTCTCCGGGGAGCTGTTTTTT.

This clonotype occurred a few times. This chain joins TRBV20-1 and TRBJ2-5, with 8 bases identical to TRBD1. The trim removed 6 bases at V and 2 bases at J, leaving 11 bases unmatched. Germline V CDR1 and CDR2: DFQATT, SNEGSKA (reference sequence). The CDR3 contains 15 residues. Here the CDR3 reads CSASPGTGIQETQYF. In DNA form, the CDR3 reads TGCAGTGCATCCCCCGGGACAGGAATTCAAGAGACCCAGTACTTC.

This chain connects TRBV10-3 to TRBJ1-5; 7 nucleotides agree with TRBD1. There are 13 residues in the CDR3. Germline CDR1 reads ENHRY; CDR2 reads SYGVKD. V shed 3 bases and J 4 bases; nucleotides not matched to a gene: 0. CDR3 bases: TGTGCCATCAGTGACAGGGGGAATCAGCCCCAGCATTTT. It is translated as CAISDRGNQPQHF.

With respect to this clonotype: Mismatch with germline at one junction end may stem from a read error. This chain connects TRBV29-1 to TRBJ2-7, with a weak D call TRBD2 (6 bases). CDR1 is SQVTM and CDR2 is ANQGSEA in the germline V gene. The CDR3 loop spans 13 amino acids. The CDR3 reads CSVEVVGGGEQYF. The CDR3 nucleotides are TGCAGCGTGGAAGTGGTGGGAGGAGGAGAGCAGTACTTC.

The chain uses TRBV7-9 and TRBJ2-7; TRBD1 agrees at 8 bases. CDR1 is SEHNR and CDR2 is FQNEAQ in the germline V gene (reference sequence). CDR3 size: 16 residues. The trim removed 5 bases at V and 3 bases at J, leaving 12 bases unmatched. CDR3 sequence reads: CASSTGQGKAVYEQYF. In nucleotides, the CDR3 is TGTGCCAGCAGCACCGGACAGGGTAAAGCGGTCTACGAGCAGTACTTC.

A word on this clonotype: One end of the junction does not line up with germline, which may come from a read error. The chain recombines TRBV7-9 with TRBJ2-1, with 8 bases aligning to TRBD2. CDR1 and CDR2 (germline): SEHNR, FQNEAQ (reference sequence). The CDR3 loop spans 15 amino acids. The CDR3 coding sequence is TGTGCCAGCAGCTTAGGTCTAGCGGGCCCCAATGATCAGTTCTTC. Translated: CASSLGLAGPNDQFF.

V is TRBV7-9 and J is TRBJ2-7; D perhaps matches TRBD2 (5 bases). The V gene lost 1 base and the J gene lost 6 bases, with 16 bases spanning the gap. CDR1 is SEHNR and CDR2 is FQNEAQ in the germline V gene (reference sequence). The CDR3 is 15 amino acids. The CDR3 DNA reads as TGTGCCAGCAGCTTAGACAGCCCCGGGGTACGCGAGCAGTACTTC. The encoded protein is CASSLDSPGVREQYF.

The chain is built from TRBV12-3 or TRBV12-4 and TRBJ2-7, with D maybe TRBD2 (6 bases). V lost 6 bases and J 3 bases, leaving 12 bases between the germline ends. This CDR3 region has 13 residues. The CDR3, as DNA: TGTGCCAGCAGGCCTAGCGCCAGCTACGAGCAGTACTTC. This translates into CASRPSASYEQYF.

The genes are TRBV5-1 and TRBJ2-1; no reliable D call. V lost 2 bases to trimming and J lost 8 bases, with 17 bases between them. The CDR3 is 15 amino acids. The germline V gene encodes CDR1 SGHRS and CDR2 YFSETQ. The CDR3 DNA reads TGCGCCAGCAGCTTAACCTCGGGCCCAAGCGATGAGCAGTTCTTC. This codes for CASSLTSGPSDEQFF.

The chain links TRBV20-1 to TRBJ1-3; D is uncertain. The CDR3 covers 14 residues. Trimming took 0 bases from V and 4 from J, leaving 10 bases between them. The V gene's germline CDR1 is DFQATT and CDR2 SNEGSKA (reference sequence). The DNA of the CDR3 is TGCAGTGCTAGAGACAGGACTCCCGGAAACACCATATATTTT. This codes for CSARDRTPGNTIYF.

The chain links TRBV28 to TRBJ1-1; D remains ambiguous. The CDR3 is 14 residues long. Per the germline V gene, CDR1 is MDHEN and CDR2 is SYDVKM. V lost 2 bases and J lost 1, with 8 bases in between. The DNA for the CDR3 is TGTGCCAGCAGTTTAGGGTTACCGAACACTGAAGCTTTCTTT. Protein sequence: CASSLGLPNTEAFF.

The V gene is TRBV28, the J gene TRBJ2-7, with D uncertain. The germline gives CDR1 MDHEN, CDR2 SYDVKM. The CDR3 length is 11 residues. The V end was cut by 7 bases, the J end by 4 bases, with 8 bases between. CDR3 amino acids: CASTLGYEQYF. The CDR3 nucleotides are TGTGCCAGCACCTTGGGGTACGAGCAGTACTTC.

The chain recombines TRBV18 with TRBJ2-7; tentatively, D is TRBD1 (5 bases). Trimming stripped 2 bases from V and 2 bases from J, with 10 bases between. This CDR3 has 14 amino acids. Germline V gene lookup returns CDR1 KGHSH and CDR2 LQKENI. The CDR3 DNA reads as TGTGCCAGCTCACCATCGACAGCAACCTACGAGCAGTACTTC. This encodes CASSPSTATYEQYF.

V and J are TRBV5-1 and TRBJ1-2, with TRBD1 identical over 8 bases. CDR3 length: 14 residues. Looked up from germline, CDR1 is SGHRS and CDR2 is YFSETQ. Trimming took 4 bases from V and 7 from J; bases not matched to a gene: 9. CDR3 residues: CASSKDRVAVGYTF. CDR3 nucleotides: TGCGCCAGCAGCAAGGACAGGGTAGCTGTTGGCTACACCTTC.

The chain joins TRBV5-6 to TRBJ2-5; D unclear. V was shortened by 0 bases and J by 0 bases, with 6 bases between the two germline ends. The germline V gene encodes CDR1 SGHDT and CDR2 YYEEEE. The CDR3 covers 14 residues. Here the CDR3 reads CASSLGQNQETQYF. The CDR3 bases are TGTGCCAGCAGCTTGGGTCAGAACCAAGAGACCCAGTACTTC. Combining the CDR3 with reference TRBV5-6 and TRBJ2-5 gives the whole variable domain DAGVTQSPTHLIKTRGQQVTLRCSPKSGHDTVSWYQQALGQGPQFIFQYYEEEERQRGNFPDRFSGHQFPNYSSELNVNALLLGDSALYLCASSLGQNQETQYFGPGTRLLVL.

The chain links TRBV12-3 or TRBV12-4 to TRBJ2-5, with TRBD1 as a possible D gene (5 bases). V lost 2 bases, J lost 4 bases, and 11 bases lay in between. CDR3 size: 14 residues. The CDR3 spells CASSLQGRSETQYF. The CDR3 bases are TGTGCCAGCAGTTTACAGGGAAGATCAGAGACCCAGTACTTC.

This clonotype was seen more than once but under ten times. This chain uses TRBV15 with TRBJ2-7; 7 bases map to TRBD2. There are 14 residues in the CDR3. Looked up from germline, CDR1 is LNHNV and CDR2 is YYDKDF (reference sequence). J was trimmed by 6 bases and V by 4 bases; bases with no gene match: 9. CDR3 region: CATSKTGTISEQYF. Here the CDR3 DNA reads TGTGCCACCAGCAAAACCGGGACTATTTCCGAGCAGTACTTC.

The chain combines TRBV20-1 with TRBJ2-5; the D call may be TRBD1 or TRBD2 (5 bases each). Per germline, CDR1 DFQATT and CDR2 SNEGSKA (reference sequence). This CDR3 region has 12 residues. V dropped 5 bases and J dropped 5 bases, with 12 bases sitting between them. For the CDR3, the DNA is TGCAGTGCTGGGGGTAACGGGGAGACCCAGTACTTC. It yields the protein CSAGGNGETQYF.

This chain connects TRBV15 to TRBJ2-7; the match to TRBD1 covers 10 bases. The CDR3 has 15 residues. CDR1 and CDR2 from the germline V gene are LNHNV and YYDKDF (reference sequence). After removal of 1 base from V and 7 bases from J, the junction contained 7 bases not matched to a gene. CDR3: CATSRVGQGVGEQYF. The CDR3 bases are TGTGCCACCAGCAGAGTCGGACAGGGGGTCGGAGAGCAGTACTTC.